This T cell receptor (beta chain) was recorded in a study of neoadjuvant anti-PD-1 for oral cavity cancer. Looking at the study overall: Most patients had three to four biweekly doses of 3 mg/kg nivolumab before resection. Around day 43, patients without progression received a fourth nivolumab dose before surgery. Study observations and caveats: Treg/Th17 ratio rose with pretreatment blood and fell with post-treatment tumor TCRbeta clonality.

The CDR3 is made up of 18 amino acids. V shed 6 bases, J shed 0 bases, and the junction held 13 bases outside the gene matches. CDR1 and CDR2 (germline): LNHDA, SQIVND (reference sequence). On this clone itself: Its specificity is unknown.

Sequenced by immunoSEQ multiplex PCR; TCRdb stores in-frame clones only, minus some. This repertoire shows 5,500 to 7,000 clones, over 50% found once; its top ten account for around 6.8%. Regarding time point: after neoadjuvant nivolumab, at surgical resection. Patients had HPV-negative, locally advanced oral cavity squamous cell carcinoma. The sequencing used tumor tissue, collected after nivolumab (anti-PD-1) treatment. This receptor was identified in a person between 40 and 85 years old with oral cavity squamous cell carcinoma. This sequence joins TRBV19 and TRBJ1-5; TRBD1 matches 8 bases. CDR3 sequence (DNA): TGTGCCAGTAGCAGACCGACCGGGACAGGTTATAGCAATCAGCCCCAGCATTTT. Translation gives CASSRPTGTGYSNQPQHF.